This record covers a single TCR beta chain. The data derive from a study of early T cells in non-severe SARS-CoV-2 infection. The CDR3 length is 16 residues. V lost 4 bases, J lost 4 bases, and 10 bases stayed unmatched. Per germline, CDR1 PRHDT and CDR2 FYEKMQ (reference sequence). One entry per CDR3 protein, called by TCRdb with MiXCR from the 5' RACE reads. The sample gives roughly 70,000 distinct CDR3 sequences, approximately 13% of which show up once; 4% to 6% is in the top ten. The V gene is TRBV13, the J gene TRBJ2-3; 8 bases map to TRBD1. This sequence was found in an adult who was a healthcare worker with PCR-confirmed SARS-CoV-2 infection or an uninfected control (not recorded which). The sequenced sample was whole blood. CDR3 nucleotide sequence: TGTGCCAGCAGCTCTAGACGGACAGGGTTGGCAGATACGCAGTATTTT. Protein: CASSSRRTGLADTQYF.